This TCR beta chain was identified in a study of T cell changes during pregnancy in multiple sclerosis. The CDR3 sequence is 15 residues long. CDR1 is SGHVS, CDR2 FQNEAQ, per germline. Trimming cost V 3 bases and J 2 bases, with 14 bases left between them. Profiled with immunoSEQ multiplex PCR; TCRdb holds only in-frame clones, not every one. The table shows 90,000 to 100,000 clones, with around 92% occurring only once. The sequence came from a female donor with multiple sclerosis, enrolled in a pregnancy study. The sequenced sample was peripheral blood, obtained in the third trimester of pregnancy. This chain joins TRBV7-8 and TRBJ2-7; TRBD2 is a possible D gene (6 bases). In nucleotides, the CDR3 is TGTGCCAGCAGCTTGGGAGCTAGCGACCCCTACGAGCAGTACTTC. It is translated as CASSLGASDPYEQYF.